This T cell receptor beta chain derives from a study of Graves' ophthalmopathy and Graves' hyperthyroidism. CDR1 is MNHNS and CDR2 is SASEGT in the germline V gene. V gave up 2 bases and J gave up 4 bases, with 14 bases separating them. The CDR3 contains 15 residues. The study amplified TCR beta CDR3 regions using RNA transcripts. Amplification began with first-round RT-PCR using HTBI primers, then second-round multiplex PCR was performed. TCRdb reprocessed the multiplex PCR reads with MiXCR, giving one entry per CDR3 protein. Found here are hundreds of thousands of distinct CDR3 sequences, about a fifth of them singletons; the top ten hold roughly 6.9%. A word on this clonotype: What it binds is unknown.

Study-level results: Blood samples also showed most expanded thyroid clonotypes exceeding 0.001 frequency.

The rearrangement uses TRBV6-1 and TRBJ1-2; D not certain. Material: peripheral blood. This TCR was recovered from a woman between 18 and 29 years old with stable Graves' hyperthyroidism. Some clones in this sample may be carry-over from other donors' samples. The CDR3 protein is CASSELALEFYGYTF. The CDR3 bases are TGTGCCAGCAGTGAATTGGCTTTAGAGTTCTATGGCTACACCTTC.